A single sample is the source of the 4 T cell receptor beta chains below, sequenced in a study of blood T cell repertoires in COVID-19 (TCRdb year 2020). The library was obtained by the immunoSEQ multiplex PCR assay. Entries here come from immuneACCESS through TCRdb and include only in-frame sequences with V and J called. Some clones fail to appear in such tables; in the studies checked, an unresolved V gene covers under half of the shortfall, and the cause of the remainder is unknown. The sample has roughly 170,000 clones on record, less than 85% of them singletons. The ten largest clones take up under 8.5% of the sample. Sample: peripheral blood. These receptors were collected from a human donor in a cohort sampled during active COVID-19.

The chain employs TRBV2 and TRBJ2-5, with D tentatively TRBD1 (6 bases). CDR1 is SNHLY, CDR2 FYNNEI, per germline. V lost 6 bases, J lost 4 bases, and 12 bases lay in between. This CDR3 has 13 amino acids. CDR3 DNA: TGTGCCAGCAGGGGACACGGTGGAGAGACCCAGTACTTC. Amino acid sequence: CASRGHGGETQYF.

CDR3 amino acids: CASSQLFVTEGQPQHF. CDR3 DNA sequence: TGCGCCAGCAGCCAATTGTTTGTTACAGAAGGTCAGCCCCAGCATTTT. The rearrangement uses TRBV4-1 and TRBJ1-5; D call uncertain. The ends were cut back, 2 bases at V and 6 bases at J, with 17 bases in the middle. Germline V CDR1 and CDR2: MGHRA, YSYEKL. The CDR3 consists of 16 residues.

This clone was recorded only once. This sequence joins TRBV19 and TRBJ1-6; maybe TRBD1 (6 bases). This CDR3 has 14 amino acids. Germline lookup yields CDR1 LNHDA and CDR2 SQIVND (reference sequence). V lost 4 bases and J 6 bases, leaving 10 bases between the germline ends. CDR3: CASSKTDSNSPLHF. CDR3 bases: TGTGCCAGTAGTAAGACGGACAGTAATTCACCCCTCCACTTT.

The chain is built from TRBV6-5 and TRBJ1-2; 9 nucleotides match TRBD1. Germline V gene sequence: CDR1 MNHEY, CDR2 SVGAGI. There are 15 residues in the CDR3. The V segment lost 5 bases and the J segment 2 bases; nucleotides outside the gene matches: 6. This chain's CDR3 is CASSTRQGENYGYTF. The CDR3 DNA sequence: TGTGCCAGCAGTACCAGACAGGGGGAGAACTATGGCTACACCTTC.